The rows below give T cell receptor beta chains drawn from one sample of a study of OX40 agonist ivuxolimab in advanced cancers. The repertoire was sequenced with immunoSEQ multiplex PCR; TCRdb's copy has only in-frame clones and lacks some. The sample yields tens of thousands of clones, roughly 84% seen once. The source was CD4+ or CD8+ T cells sorted from blood, collected in a trial of the OX40 agonist ivuxolimab. These receptors all come from an adult with an advanced solid tumor such as melanoma, head and neck, liver or kidney cancer. CDR3s include the opening cysteine and the closing phenylalanine or tryptophan. Fields, in order: V gene, D gene, J gene, clone size, CDR3 protein, CDR3 DNA. A D gene is named only where the DNA matches it firmly. For some rows the clone size is stated as once, few or many, or as a class when expanded; others skip it.

TRBV11-2	TRBD2	TRBJ2-1	-	CASSPGLREAYNEQFF	TGTGCCAGCAGCCCGGGGTTGCGGGAGGCCTACAATGAGCAGTTCTTC
TRBV10-3	-	TRBJ2-7	-	CAISESTDYEQYF	TGTGCCATCAGTGAGTCAACAGATTACGAGCAGTACTTC
TRBV5-1	-	TRBJ2-1	once	CASSSVRAYNEQFF	TGCGCCAGCAGCTCGGTGCGGGCATACAATGAGCAGTTCTTC
TRBV27	-	TRBJ1-3	once	CASSFSGELPSGNTIYF	TGTGCCAGCAGTTTCTCAGGGGAGTTACCCTCTGGAAACACCATATATTTT
TRBV2	-	TRBJ1-5	-	CASSDGQPQHF	TGTGCCAGCAGTGATGGGCAGCCCCAGCATTTT
TRBV29-1	-	TRBJ2-2	-	CSSLEAWGGELFF	TGCAGCTCCCTAGAGGCCTGGGGCGGGGAGCTGTTTTTT
TRBV28	-	TRBJ1-2	-	CASSLSPLRAGGYTF	TGTGCCAGCAGTTTATCCCCCCTTCGGGCCGGTGGCTACACCTTC
TRBV5-4	-	TRBJ1-2	-	CASSLGWGHDYGYTF	TGTGCCAGCAGCTTAGGTTGGGGGCACGACTATGGCTACACCTTC
TRBV29-1	-	TRBJ1-2	-	CSALEANGYTF	TGCAGCGCCCTTGAGGCGAATGGCTACACCTTC
TRBV19	-	TRBJ1-3	-	CASSTTEDDTIYF	TGTGCCAGTAGTACTACGGAAGACGACACCATATATTTT
TRBV7-6	TRBD1	TRBJ1-2	-	CASSAEGGGTSNYGYTF	TGTGCCAGCAGCGCGGAGGGAGGGGGCACCTCTAACTATGGCTACACCTTC
TRBV29-1	-	TRBJ2-3	-	CSGIKRGYGTDTQYF	TGCAGCGGGATAAAAAGGGGGTATGGCACAGATACGCAGTATTTT
TRBV5-1	TRBD2	TRBJ2-1	-	CASSLGAGGMNEQFF	TGCGCCAGCAGCTTGGGTGCGGGAGGGATGAATGAGCAGTTCTTC
TRBV11-1	-	TRBJ1-5	-	CASSLRGDSNQPQHF	TGTGCCAGCAGCTTACGGGGAGATAGCAATCAGCCCCAGCATTTT
TRBV27	TRBD2	TRBJ2-1	once	CASSPSPAGGSYNEQFF	TGTGCCAGCAGTCCATCCCCAGCGGGAGGCTCCTACAATGAGCAGTTCTTC
TRBV12-5	TRBD2	TRBJ2-7	-	CASGLPGLPYEQYF	TGTGCTAGTGGTTTGCCGGGACTACCCTACGAGCAGTACTTC
TRBV7-2	-	TRBJ2-1	-	CASSLVPLATGDEQFF	TGTGCCAGCAGCTTAGTTCCACTAGCTACCGGCGATGAGCAGTTCTTC
TRBV19	-	TRBJ2-1	-	CASSIVPAGEQFF	TGTGCCAGTAGTATAGTACCGGCGGGAGAGCAGTTCTTC
TRBV5-1	TRBD1	TRBJ2-3	-	CASSLGQALYTDTQYF	TGCGCCAGCAGCTTAGGACAGGCCCTATACACAGATACGCAGTATTTT
TRBV6-1	-	TRBJ2-7	-	CASSEVVNYEQYF	TGTGCCAGCAGTGAGGTGGTCAACTACGAGCAGTACTTC
TRBV27	-	TRBJ2-3	-	CATGTGWDTQYF	TGTGCCACTGGCACAGGGTGGGATACGCAGTATTTT
TRBV29-1	TRBD1	TRBJ1-1	once	CSVDSGTGADTEAFF	TGCAGCGTTGATTCCGGGACAGGGGCAGACACTGAAGCTTTCTTT
TRBV5-4	-	TRBJ2-1	-	CASSLVPRNNEQFF	TGTGCCAGCAGCTTGGTTCCTAGGAACAATGAGCAGTTCTTC
TRBV6-6	-	TRBJ2-1	-	CASSGTGGDNEQFF	TGTGCCAGCAGCGGGACTGGGGGTGACAATGAGCAGTTCTTC
TRBV10-2	TRBD2	TRBJ2-3	-	CASSGGFQTSGTDTQYF	TGCGCCAGCAGTGGTGGGTTTCAGACTAGCGGCACAGATACGCAGTATTTT
TRBV2	-	TRBJ1-5	-	CASTLKANQPQHF	TGTGCCAGCACGCTCAAAGCTAATCAGCCCCAGCATTTT
TRBV7-3	TRBD1	TRBJ2-1	-	CASSRDRGIYNEQFF	TGTGCCAGCAGCAGAGACAGGGGGATTTACAATGAGCAGTTCTTC
TRBV19	-	TRBJ1-5	-	CASSTQDNQPQHF	TGTGCCAGTAGTACCCAGGACAATCAGCCCCAGCATTTT
TRBV10-3	-	TRBJ2-2	-	CAISAEGPNTGELFF	TGTGCCATCAGTGCGGAGGGGCCGAACACCGGGGAGCTGTTTTTT
TRBV5-1	TRBD2	TRBJ2-1	-	CASSAGLPGLAGGLNEQFF	TGCGCCAGCAGCGCGGGACTGCCGGGACTAGCGGGAGGGCTCAATGAGCAGTTCTTC
TRBV19	TRBD2	TRBJ2-4	-	CASSSLAGGRVAKNIQYF	TGTGCCAGTAGTTCTCTAGCGGGAGGGCGAGTGGCCAAAAACATTCAGTACTTC
TRBV2	TRBD2	TRBJ2-1	once	CASSISGREIYNEQFF	TGTGCCAGCAGTATTAGCGGGAGGGAGATTTACAATGAGCAGTTCTTC
TRBV11-2	-	TRBJ2-3	-	CASSSPSLAWADTQYF	TGTGCCAGCAGCTCGCCTTCCCTAGCGTGGGCAGATACGCAGTATTTT
TRBV2	TRBD1	TRBJ1-3	-	CASSPLNPTGVAGNTIYF	TGTGCCAGCAGTCCCCTAAACCCAACAGGGGTAGCCGGAAACACCATATATTTT
TRBV27	-	TRBJ2-3	-	CASSLQGGRDTQYF	TGTGCCAGCAGTTTACAGGGGGGTCGAGATACGCAGTATTTT
TRBV25-1	-	TRBJ2-3	-	CASSELGLTDTQYF	TGTGCCAGCAGTGAATTAGGCCTCACAGATACGCAGTATTTT
TRBV21-1	-	TRBJ2-2	-	CASSKGQGTGELFF	TGTGCCAGCAGCAAAGGACAGGGCACCGGGGAGCTGTTTTTT
TRBV5-4	TRBD2	TRBJ2-3	-	CASSSLQLAGVATDTQYF	TGTGCCAGCAGCTCGCTCCAACTAGCGGGAGTAGCCACAGATACGCAGTATTTT
TRBV5-1	-	TRBJ1-5	-	CASSHNQPQHF	TGCGCCAGCAGCCACAATCAGCCCCAGCATTTT
TRBV20-1	-	TRBJ1-1	-	CSDGGLGAFF	TGCAGTGATGGGGGGCTAGGGGCTTTCTTT
TRBV5-1	TRBD1	TRBJ1-3	-	CASSFGTGSGNTIYF	TGCGCCAGCAGCTTTGGGACAGGGTCAGGAAACACCATATATTTT
TRBV10-3	-	TRBJ2-1	-	CAISGTRNEQFF	TGTGCCATCAGTGGAACACGAAATGAGCAGTTCTTC
TRBV27	TRBD1	TRBJ2-1	-	CASSLSRWGRGQGLNNEQFF	TGTGCCAGCAGTTTATCTCGATGGGGCCGTGGACAGGGGCTTAACAATGAGCAGTTCTTC